This T cell receptor (beta chain) was identified during a study of cytomegalovirus exposure and HLA in healthy donors. As to this clone: Its antigen is unknown.

With 60 Vbeta and 13 Jbeta primers, the PCR was carried out. Here immunoSEQ multiplex PCR was the method, and the copy in TCRdb shows in-frame clones only, minus some. In the table there are 120,000 or so clones, 81% of which are singletons. Study-wide points: In a later analysis, HLA-C alleles had the fewest associated TCRs, DRB1 alleles the most.

CDR1 and CDR2 from the germline V gene are SGHRS and YFSETQ. This CDR3 is built from 16 residues. The J segment lost 2 bases and the V segment lost 4 bases, leaving 6 bases of the junction unmatched. V and J are TRBV5-1 and TRBJ2-1; 10 bases are shared with TRBD1. This receptor was obtained from a man between 18 and 35 years old in good health and CMV-seropositive. Sequenced sample: PBMCs. The CDR3 coding sequence is TGCGCCAGCAGCGAAAGACAGGGGGCGACCTACAATGAGCAGTTCTTC. Amino acids: CASSERQGATYNEQFF. Combining the CDR3 with reference TRBV5-1 and TRBJ2-1 gives the whole variable domain KAGVTQTPRYLIKTRGQQVTLSCSPISGHRSVSWYQQTPGQGLQFLFEYFSETQRNKGNFPGRFSGRQFSNSRSEMNVSTLELGDSALYLCASSERQGATYNEQFFGPGTRLTVL.